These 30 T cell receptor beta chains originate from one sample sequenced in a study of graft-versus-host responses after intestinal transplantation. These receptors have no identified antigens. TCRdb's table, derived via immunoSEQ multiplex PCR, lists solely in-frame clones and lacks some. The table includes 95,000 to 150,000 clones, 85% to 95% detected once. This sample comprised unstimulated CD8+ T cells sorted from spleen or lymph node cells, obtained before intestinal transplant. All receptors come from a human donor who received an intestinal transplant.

In DNA form, the CDR3 reads TGTGCCAGCAGCCCCCTGAGGGGCACTGAAGCTTTCTTT. Its protein product is CASSPLRGTEAFF. J is TRBJ1-1 and V is TRBV7-6, with D tentatively TRBD1 (5 bases). This CDR3 region has 13 residues. In germline, CDR1 is SGHVS, CDR2 FNYEAQ. V was pared by 5 bases and J by 4 bases, with 11 bases between.

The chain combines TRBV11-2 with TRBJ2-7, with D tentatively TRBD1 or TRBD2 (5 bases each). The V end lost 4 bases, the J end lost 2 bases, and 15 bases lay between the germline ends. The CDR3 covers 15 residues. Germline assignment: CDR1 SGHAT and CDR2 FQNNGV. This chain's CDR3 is CASSSRRDAPYEQYF. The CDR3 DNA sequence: TGTGCCAGCAGCTCCCGACGGGACGCCCCCTACGAGCAGTACTTC.

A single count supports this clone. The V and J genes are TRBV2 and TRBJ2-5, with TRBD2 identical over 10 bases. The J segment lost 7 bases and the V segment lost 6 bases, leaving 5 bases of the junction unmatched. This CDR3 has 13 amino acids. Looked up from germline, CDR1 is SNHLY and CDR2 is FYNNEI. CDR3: CASRSGREGTQYF. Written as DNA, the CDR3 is TGTGCCAGCAGGAGCGGGAGGGAGGGGACCCAGTACTTC.

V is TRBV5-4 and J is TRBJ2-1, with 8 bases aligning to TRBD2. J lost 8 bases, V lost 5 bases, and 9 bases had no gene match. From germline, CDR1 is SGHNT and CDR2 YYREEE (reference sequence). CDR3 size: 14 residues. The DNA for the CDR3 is TGTGCCAGCAGTTGGGGAGCGGGAGAATATGAGCAGTTCTTC. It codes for CASSWGAGEYEQFF.

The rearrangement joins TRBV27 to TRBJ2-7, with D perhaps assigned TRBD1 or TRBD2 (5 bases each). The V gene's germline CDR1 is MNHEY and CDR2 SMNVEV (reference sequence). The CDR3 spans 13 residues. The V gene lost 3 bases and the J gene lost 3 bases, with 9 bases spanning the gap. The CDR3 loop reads CASSFGANYEQYF. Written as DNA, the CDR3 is TGTGCCAGCAGTTTCGGGGCGAACTACGAGCAGTACTTC.

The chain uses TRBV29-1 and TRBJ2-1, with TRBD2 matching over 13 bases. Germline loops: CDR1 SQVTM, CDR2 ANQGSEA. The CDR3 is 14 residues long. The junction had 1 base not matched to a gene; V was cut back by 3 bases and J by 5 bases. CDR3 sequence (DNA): TGCAGCGTTGAGGGACTAGCGGGGCACAATGAGCAGTTCTTC. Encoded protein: CSVEGLAGHNEQFF.

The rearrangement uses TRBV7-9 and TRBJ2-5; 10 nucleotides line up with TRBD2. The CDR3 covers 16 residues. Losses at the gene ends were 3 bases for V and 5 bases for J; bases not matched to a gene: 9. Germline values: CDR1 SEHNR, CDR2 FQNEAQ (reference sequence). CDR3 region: CASSLTSGFLGETQYF. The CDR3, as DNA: TGTGCCAGCAGCTTGACTAGCGGGTTCCTGGGCGAGACCCAGTACTTC.

This chain's CDR3 is CASRPAGRGNTIYF. CDR3 nucleotide sequence: TGCGCCAGCAGACCGGCGGGGCGAGGAAACACCATATATTTT. The chain recombines TRBV4-1 with TRBJ1-3; D possibly corresponds to TRBD1 (5 bases). Trimming removed 6 bases from V and 4 bases from J, with 13 bases in between. The length of the CDR3 is 14 residues. CDR1 and CDR2 (germline): MGHRA, YSYEKL.

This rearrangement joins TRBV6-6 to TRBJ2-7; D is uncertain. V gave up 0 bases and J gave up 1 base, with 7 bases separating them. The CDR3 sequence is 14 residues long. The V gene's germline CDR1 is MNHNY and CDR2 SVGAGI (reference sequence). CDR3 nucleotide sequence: TGTGCCAGCAGTTACTCGACGGCGTCCTACGAGCAGTACTTC. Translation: CASSYSTASYEQYF.

The CDR3 DNA reads TGTGCCAGCAGTTCTCGTGGGGGTCCCTACGAGCAGTACTTC. Its translation: CASSSRGGPYEQYF. The chain couples TRBV6-6 to TRBJ2-5; perhaps D is TRBD1 or TRBD2 (5 bases each). Near its end, the DNA agrees better with TRBJ2-7, so the J call may be wrong. The CDR3 spans 14 residues. In germline, CDR1 is MNHNY, CDR2 SVGAGI (reference sequence).

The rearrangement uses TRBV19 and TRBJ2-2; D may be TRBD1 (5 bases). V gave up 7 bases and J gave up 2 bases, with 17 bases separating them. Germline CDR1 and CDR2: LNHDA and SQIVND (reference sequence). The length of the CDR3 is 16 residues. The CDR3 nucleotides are TGTGCCAGTAACCCTGACAGAACAACTAACACCGGGGAGCTGTTTTTT. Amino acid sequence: CASNPDRTTNTGELFF.

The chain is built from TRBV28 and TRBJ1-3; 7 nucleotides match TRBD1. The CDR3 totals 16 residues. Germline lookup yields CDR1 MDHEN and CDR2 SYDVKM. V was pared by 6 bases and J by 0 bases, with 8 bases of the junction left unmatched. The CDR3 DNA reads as TGTGCCAGCAGCCGAACAGGGGTTCCCTCTGGAAACACCATATATTTT. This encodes CASSRTGVPSGNTIYF.

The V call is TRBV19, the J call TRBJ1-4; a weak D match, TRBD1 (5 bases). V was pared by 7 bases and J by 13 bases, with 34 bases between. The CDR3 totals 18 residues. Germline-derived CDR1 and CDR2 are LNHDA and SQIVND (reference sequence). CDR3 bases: TGTGCCAGTATTCAAGGGGAGGCGAACCAGGAATCCCCGGGAGGACTGTTTTTT. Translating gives CASIQGEANQESPGGLFF.

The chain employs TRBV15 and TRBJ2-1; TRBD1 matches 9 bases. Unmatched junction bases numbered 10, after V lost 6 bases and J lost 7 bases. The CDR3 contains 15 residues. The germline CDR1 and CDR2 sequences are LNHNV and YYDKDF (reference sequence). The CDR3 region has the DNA TGTGCCACCAGAGACCCGGGACAGGGCGTGAATGAGCAGTTCTTC. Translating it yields CATRDPGQGVNEQFF. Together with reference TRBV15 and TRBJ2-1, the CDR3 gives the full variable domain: DAMVIQNPRYQVTQFGKPVTLSCSQTLNHNVMYWYQQKSSQAPKLLFHYYDKDFNNEADTPDNFQSRRPNTSFCFLDIRSPGLGDTAMYLCATRDPGQGVNEQFFGPGTRLTVL.

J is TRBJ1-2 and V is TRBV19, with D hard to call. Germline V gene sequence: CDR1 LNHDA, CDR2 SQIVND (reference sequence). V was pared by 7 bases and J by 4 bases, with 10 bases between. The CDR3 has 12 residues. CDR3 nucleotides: TGTGCCAGTATCGCCGGGAGCTATGGCTACACCTTC. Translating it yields CASIAGSYGYTF.

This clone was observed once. The CDR3 is CASTLRGIGTDTQYF. The DNA for the CDR3 is TGCGCCAGCACCCTAAGAGGGATTGGAACAGATACGCAGTATTTT. V and J are TRBV4-1 and TRBJ2-3, with D perhaps TRBD2 (5 bases). This CDR3 has 15 residues. The ends were cut back, 7 bases at V and 3 bases at J, with 17 bases in the middle. CDR1 MGHRA and CDR2 YSYEKL come from the germline V gene.

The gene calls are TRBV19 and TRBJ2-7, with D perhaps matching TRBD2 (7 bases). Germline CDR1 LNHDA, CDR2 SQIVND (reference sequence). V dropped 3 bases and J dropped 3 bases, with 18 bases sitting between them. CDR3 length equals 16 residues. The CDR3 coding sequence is TGTGCCAGTAGTATTCGGGGGGCGAGCGGTAGCTACGAGCAGTACTTC. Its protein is CASSIRGASGSYEQYF.

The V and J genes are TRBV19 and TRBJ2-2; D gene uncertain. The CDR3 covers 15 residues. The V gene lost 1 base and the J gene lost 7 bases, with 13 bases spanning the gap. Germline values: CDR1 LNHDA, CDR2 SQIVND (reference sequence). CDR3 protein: CASSIGSWVVGELFF. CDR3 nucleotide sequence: TGTGCCAGTAGTATAGGGTCCTGGGTTGTCGGGGAGCTGTTTTTT.

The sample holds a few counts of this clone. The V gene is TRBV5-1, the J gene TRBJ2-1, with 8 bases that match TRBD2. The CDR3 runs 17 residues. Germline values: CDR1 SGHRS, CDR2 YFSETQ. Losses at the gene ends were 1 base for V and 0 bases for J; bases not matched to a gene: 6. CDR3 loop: CASSLKAAGGSYNEQFF. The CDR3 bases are TGCGCCAGCAGCTTGAAGGCGGCGGGAGGCTCCTACAATGAGCAGTTCTTC.

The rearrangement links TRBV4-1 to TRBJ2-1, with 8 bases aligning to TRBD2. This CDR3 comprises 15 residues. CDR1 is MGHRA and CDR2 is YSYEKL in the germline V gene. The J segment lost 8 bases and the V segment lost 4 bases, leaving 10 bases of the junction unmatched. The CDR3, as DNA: TGCGCCAGCAGCCTAAGGGTCGGGGGGGTCGATGAGCAGTTCTTC. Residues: CASSLRVGGVDEQFF.

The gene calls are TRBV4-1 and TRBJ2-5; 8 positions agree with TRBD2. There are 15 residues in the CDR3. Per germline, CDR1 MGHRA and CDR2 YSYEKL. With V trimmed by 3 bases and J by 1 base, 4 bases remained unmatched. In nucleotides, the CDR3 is TGCGCCAGCAGCCACGAACTAGCGGTCCAAGAGACCCAGTACTTC. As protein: CASSHELAVQETQYF.

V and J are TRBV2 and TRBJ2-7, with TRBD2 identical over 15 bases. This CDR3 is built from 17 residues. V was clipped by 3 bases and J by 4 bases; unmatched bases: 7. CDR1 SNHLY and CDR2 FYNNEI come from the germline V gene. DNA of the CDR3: TGTGCCAGCAGTGACGATGGGACTAGCGGGAGGTTATACGAGCAGTACTTC. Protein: CASSDDGTSGRLYEQYF. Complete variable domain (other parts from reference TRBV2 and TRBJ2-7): EPEVTQTPSHQVTQMGQEVILRCVPISNHLYFYWYRQILGQKVEFLVSFYNNEISEKSEIFDDQFSVERPDGSNFTLKIRSTKLEDSAMYFCASSDDGTSGRLYEQYFGPGTRLTVT.

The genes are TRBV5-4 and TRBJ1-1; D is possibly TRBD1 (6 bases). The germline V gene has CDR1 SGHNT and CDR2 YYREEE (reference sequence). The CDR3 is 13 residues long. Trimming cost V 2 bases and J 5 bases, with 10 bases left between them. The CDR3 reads CASSLGGETEAFF. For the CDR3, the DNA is TGTGCCAGCAGCTTAGGGGGTGAAACTGAAGCTTTCTTT.

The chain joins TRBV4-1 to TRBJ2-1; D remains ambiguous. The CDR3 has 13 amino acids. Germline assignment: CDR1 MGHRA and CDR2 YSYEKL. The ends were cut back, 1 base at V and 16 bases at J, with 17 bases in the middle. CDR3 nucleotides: TGCGCCAGCAGCCAAGCTCATCCTGGTAGTAACTTCTTC. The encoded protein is CASSQAHPGSNFF.

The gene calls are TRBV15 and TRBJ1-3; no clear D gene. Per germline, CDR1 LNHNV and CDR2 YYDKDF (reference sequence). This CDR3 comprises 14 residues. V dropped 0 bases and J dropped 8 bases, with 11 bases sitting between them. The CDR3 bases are TGTGCCACCAGCAGAGACCGGGCCGGAGACACCATATATTTT. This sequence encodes CATSRDRAGDTIYF. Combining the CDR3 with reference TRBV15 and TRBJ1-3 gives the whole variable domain DAMVIQNPRYQVTQFGKPVTLSCSQTLNHNVMYWYQQKSSQAPKLLFHYYDKDFNNEADTPDNFQSRRPNTSFCFLDIRSPGLGDTAMYLCATSRDRAGDTIYFGEGSWLTVV.

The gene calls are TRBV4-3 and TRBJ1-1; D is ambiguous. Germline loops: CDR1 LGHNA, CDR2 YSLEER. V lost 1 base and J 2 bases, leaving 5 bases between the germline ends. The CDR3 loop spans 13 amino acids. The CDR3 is CASSQVRNTEAFF. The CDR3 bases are TGCGCCAGCAGCCAAGTCAGAAACACTGAAGCTTTCTTT.

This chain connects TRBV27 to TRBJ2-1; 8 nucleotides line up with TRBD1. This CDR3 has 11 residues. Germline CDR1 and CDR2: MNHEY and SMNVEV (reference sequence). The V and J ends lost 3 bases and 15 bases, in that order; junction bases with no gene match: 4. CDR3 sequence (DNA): TGTGCCAGCAGTTTTGGGACAGGTCGGTTCTTC. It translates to CASSFGTGRFF.

CDR3 sequence (DNA): TGTGCCAGCAGCTTAGTTACAGGGGAGGAATCTGGAAACACCATATATTTT. It translates to CASSLVTGEESGNTIYF. J is TRBJ1-3 and V is TRBV7-6, with 7 bases fitting TRBD1. With V trimmed by 1 base and J by 1 base, 7 bases remained unmatched. The CDR3 length is 17 residues. Germline V lookup: CDR1 SGHVS, CDR2 FNYEAQ.

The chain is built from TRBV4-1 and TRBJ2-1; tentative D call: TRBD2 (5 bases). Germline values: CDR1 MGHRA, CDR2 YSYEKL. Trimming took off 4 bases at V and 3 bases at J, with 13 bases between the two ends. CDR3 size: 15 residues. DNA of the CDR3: TGCGCCAGCAGCCCATCCGGGGAAAACTACAATGAGCAGTTCTTC. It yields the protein CASSPSGENYNEQFF.

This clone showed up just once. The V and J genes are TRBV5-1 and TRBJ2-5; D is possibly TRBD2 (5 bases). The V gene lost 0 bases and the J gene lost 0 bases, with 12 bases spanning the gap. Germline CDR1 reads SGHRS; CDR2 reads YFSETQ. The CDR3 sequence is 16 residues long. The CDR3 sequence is CASSLADSLYQETQYF. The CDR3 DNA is TGCGCCAGCAGCTTGGCGGACTCCCTATACCAAGAGACCCAGTACTTC.